These 2 T cell receptor beta chains were all obtained from the same sample, sequenced in a study of CD8 T cells in ankylosing spondylitis. TCRdb re-called the 5' RACE reads through MiXCR, storing one row per CDR3 protein. The repertoire holds more than 150,000 distinct CDR3 sequences, 15% to 20% seen once, with 4.3% in the top ten. Sequenced sample: blood, either unsorted or a sorted T cell fraction (not recorded which). These receptors originate from a male donor aged 10 to 35 with ankylosing spondylitis or in good health (not recorded which).

This clonotype showed up many times. J is TRBJ2-7 and V is TRBV7-9; TRBD1 matches 9 bases. CDR3 length: 15 residues. Germline V gene sequence: CDR1 SEHNR, CDR2 FQNEAQ (reference sequence). Germline trimming cut 1 base from V and 2 bases from J; bases unmatched to any gene: 3. This CDR3 reads CASSLDRGPTYEQYV. As DNA, the CDR3 is TGTGCCAGCAGCTTAGACAGGGGGCCCACCTACGAGCAGTACGTC.

This clonotype was seen at least ten times. V is TRBV4-3 and J is TRBJ1-2, with TRBD1 matching over 7 bases. CDR1 and CDR2 (germline): LGHNA, YSLEER. The trim removed 2 bases at V and 8 bases at J, leaving 11 bases unmatched. CDR3 size: 15 residues. The chain's CDR3 is CASSQPQATGEGYTF. CDR3 nucleotide sequence: TGCGCCAGCAGCCAACCCCAGGCCACAGGGGAAGGCTACACCTTC.